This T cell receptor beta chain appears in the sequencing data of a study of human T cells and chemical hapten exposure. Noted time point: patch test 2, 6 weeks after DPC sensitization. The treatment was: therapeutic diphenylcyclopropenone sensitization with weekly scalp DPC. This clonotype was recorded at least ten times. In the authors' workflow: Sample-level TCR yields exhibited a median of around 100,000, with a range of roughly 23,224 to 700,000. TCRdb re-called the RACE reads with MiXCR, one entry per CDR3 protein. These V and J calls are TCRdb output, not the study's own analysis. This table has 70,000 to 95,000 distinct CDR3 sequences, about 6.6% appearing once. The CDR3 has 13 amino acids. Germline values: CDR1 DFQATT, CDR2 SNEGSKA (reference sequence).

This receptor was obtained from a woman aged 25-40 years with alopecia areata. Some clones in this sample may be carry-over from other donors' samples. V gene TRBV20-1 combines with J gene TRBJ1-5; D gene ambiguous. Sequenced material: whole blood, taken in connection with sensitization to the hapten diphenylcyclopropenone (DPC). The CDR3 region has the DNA TGCAGCCTTAGGACGGGAGAAAGTCAGCCCCAGCATTTT. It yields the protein CSLRTGESQPQHF.